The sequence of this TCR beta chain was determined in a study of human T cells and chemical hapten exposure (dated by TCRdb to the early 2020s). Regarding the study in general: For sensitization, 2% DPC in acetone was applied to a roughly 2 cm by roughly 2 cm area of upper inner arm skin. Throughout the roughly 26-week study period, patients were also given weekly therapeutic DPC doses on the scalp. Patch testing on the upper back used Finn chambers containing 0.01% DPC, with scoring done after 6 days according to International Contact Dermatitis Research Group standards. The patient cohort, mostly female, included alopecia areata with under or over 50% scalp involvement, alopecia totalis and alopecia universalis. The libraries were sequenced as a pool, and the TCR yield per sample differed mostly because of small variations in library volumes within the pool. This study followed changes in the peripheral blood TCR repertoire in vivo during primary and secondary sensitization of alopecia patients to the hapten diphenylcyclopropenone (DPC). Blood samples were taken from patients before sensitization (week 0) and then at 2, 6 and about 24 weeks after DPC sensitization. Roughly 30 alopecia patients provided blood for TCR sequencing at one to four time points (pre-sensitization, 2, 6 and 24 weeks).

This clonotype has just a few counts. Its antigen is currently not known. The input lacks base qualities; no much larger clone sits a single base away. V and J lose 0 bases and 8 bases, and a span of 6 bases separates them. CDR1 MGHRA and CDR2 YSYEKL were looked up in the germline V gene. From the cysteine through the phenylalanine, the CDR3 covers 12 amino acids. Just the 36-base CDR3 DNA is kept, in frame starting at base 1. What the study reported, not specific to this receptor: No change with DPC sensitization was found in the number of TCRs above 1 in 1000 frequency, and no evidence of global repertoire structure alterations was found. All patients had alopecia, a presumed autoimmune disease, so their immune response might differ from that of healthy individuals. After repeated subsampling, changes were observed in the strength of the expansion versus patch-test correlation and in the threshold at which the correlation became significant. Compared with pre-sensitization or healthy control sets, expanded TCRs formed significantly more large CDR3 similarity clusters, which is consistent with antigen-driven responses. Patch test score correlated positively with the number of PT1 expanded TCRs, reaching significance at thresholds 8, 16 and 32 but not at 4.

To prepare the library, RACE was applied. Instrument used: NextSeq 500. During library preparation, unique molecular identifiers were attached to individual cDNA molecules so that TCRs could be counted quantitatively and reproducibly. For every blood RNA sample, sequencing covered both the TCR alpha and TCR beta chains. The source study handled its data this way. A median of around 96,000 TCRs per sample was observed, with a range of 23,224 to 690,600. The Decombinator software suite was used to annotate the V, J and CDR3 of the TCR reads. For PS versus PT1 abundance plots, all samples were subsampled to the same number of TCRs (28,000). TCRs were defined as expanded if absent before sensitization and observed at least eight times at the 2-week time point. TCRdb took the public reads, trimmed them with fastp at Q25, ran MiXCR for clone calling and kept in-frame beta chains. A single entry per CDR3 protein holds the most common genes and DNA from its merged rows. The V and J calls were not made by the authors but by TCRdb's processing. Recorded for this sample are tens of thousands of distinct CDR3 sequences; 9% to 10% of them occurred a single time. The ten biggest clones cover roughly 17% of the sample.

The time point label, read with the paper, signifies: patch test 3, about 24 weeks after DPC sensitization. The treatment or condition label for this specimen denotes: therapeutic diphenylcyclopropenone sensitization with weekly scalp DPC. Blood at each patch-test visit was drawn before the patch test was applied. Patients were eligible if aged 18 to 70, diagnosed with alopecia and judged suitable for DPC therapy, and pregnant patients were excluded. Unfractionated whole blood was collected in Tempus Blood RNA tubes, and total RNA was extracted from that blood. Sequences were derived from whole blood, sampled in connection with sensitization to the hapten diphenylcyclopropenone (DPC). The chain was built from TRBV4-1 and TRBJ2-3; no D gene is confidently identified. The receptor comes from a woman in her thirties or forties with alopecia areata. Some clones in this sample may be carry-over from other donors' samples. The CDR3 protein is CASSQESVTQYF. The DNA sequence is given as TGCGCCAGCAGCCAAGAGAGTGTTACGCAGTATTTT.